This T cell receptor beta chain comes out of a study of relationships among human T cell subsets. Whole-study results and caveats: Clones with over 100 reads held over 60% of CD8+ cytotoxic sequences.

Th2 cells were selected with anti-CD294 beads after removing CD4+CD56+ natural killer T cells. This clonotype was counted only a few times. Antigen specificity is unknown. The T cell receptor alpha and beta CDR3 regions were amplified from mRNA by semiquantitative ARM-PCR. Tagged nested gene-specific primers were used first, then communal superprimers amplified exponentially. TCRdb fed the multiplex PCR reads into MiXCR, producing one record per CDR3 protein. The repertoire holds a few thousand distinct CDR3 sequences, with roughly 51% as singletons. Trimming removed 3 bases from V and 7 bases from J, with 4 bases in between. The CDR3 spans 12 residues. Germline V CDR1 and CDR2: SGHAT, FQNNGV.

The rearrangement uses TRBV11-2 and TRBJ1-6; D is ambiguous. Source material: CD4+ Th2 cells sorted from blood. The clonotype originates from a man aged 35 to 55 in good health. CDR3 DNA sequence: TGTGCCAGCAGCTTGGGGAATTCACCCCTCCACTTT. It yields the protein CASSLGNSPLHF.